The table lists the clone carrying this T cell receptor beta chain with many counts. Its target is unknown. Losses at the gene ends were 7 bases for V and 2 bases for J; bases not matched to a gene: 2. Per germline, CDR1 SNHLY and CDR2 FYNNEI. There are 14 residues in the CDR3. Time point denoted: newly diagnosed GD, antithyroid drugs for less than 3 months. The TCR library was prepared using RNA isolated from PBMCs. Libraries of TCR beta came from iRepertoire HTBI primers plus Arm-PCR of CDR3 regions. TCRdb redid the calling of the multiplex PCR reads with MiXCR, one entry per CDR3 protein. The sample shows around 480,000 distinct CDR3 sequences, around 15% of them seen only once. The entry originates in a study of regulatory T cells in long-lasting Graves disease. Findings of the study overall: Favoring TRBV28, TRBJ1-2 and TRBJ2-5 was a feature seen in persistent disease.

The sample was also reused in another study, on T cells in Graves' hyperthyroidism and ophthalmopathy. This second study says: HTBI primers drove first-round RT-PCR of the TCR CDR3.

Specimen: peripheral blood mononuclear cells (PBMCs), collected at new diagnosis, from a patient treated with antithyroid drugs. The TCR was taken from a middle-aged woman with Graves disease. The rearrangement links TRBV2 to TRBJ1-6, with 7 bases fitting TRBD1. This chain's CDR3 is CASKGTAYNSPLHF. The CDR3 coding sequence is TGTGCCAGCAAAGGGACAGCCTATAATTCACCCCTCCACTTT.